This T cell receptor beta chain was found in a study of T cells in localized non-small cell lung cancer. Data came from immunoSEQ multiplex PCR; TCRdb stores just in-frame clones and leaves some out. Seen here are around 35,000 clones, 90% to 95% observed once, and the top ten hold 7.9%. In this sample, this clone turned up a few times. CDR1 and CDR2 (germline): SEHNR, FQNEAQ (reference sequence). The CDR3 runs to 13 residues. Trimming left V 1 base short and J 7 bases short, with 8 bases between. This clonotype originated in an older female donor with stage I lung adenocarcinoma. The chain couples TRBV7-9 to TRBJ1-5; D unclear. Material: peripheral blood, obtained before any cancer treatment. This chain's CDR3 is CASSLDRRQPQHF. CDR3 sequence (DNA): TGTGCCAGCAGCTTAGATCGTCGCCAGCCCCAGCATTTT.